A single sample gave rise to the 27 T cell receptor beta chains below, sequenced in a study of shared clonotypes between healthy human individuals. The table came from immunoSEQ multiplex PCR; TCRdb's copy has only in-frame clones and leaves some out. The table shows fewer than 400,000 clones, with roughly 70% occurring only once. Source material: memory CD4+ T cells sorted from blood. Subset in this sample: CD45RA-negative fraction. The receptors were gathered from a man aged 30 to 45 in good health.

The chain joins TRBV18 to TRBJ2-1; D gene unclear. Germline CDR1 and CDR2: KGHSH and LQKENI. Trimming took off 0 bases at V and 0 bases at J, with 12 bases between the two ends. The CDR3 is made up of 17 amino acids. The CDR3 here is CASSPPLVTFSYNEQFF. The CDR3 DNA reads TGTGCCAGCTCACCACCGCTAGTCACATTCTCCTACAATGAGCAGTTCTTC.

The chain has TRBV7-2 and TRBJ2-5, with unresolved D. Germline-derived CDR1 and CDR2 are SGHTA and FQGNSA. Deletions cut 2 bases from V and 4 bases from J, with 5 bases between. The CDR3 runs to 12 residues. The DNA of the CDR3 is TGTGCCAGCAGCTTATTGAGAGAGACCCAGTACTTC. Translated: CASSLLRETQYF.

This rearrangement joins TRBV20-1 to TRBJ2-1; D gene ambiguous. Trimming took off 7 bases at V and 8 bases at J, with 9 bases between the two ends. Germline V gives CDR1 DFQATT, CDR2 SNEGSKA (reference sequence). The CDR3 loop spans 10 amino acids. CDR3 nucleotides: TGCAGTGGCGGTAACGATGAGCAGTTCTTC. Residues: CSGGNDEQFF.

This chain connects TRBV5-1 to TRBJ2-1, with TRBD2 matching 7 bases. Germline values: CDR1 SGHRS, CDR2 YFSETQ. The CDR3 extends over 15 amino acids. The J segment lost 0 bases and the V segment lost 4 bases, leaving 4 bases of the junction unmatched. The CDR3, as DNA: TGCGCCAGCAGCCGGGACTACAACTCCTACAATGAGCAGTTCTTC. Its translation is CASSRDYNSYNEQFF. The variable domain in full, completed from reference TRBV5-1 and TRBJ2-1, reads KAGVTQTPRYLIKTRGQQVTLSCSPISGHRSVSWYQQTPGQGLQFLFEYFSETQRNKGNFPGRFSGRQFSNSRSEMNVSTLELGDSALYLCASSRDYNSYNEQFFGPGTRLTVL.

This clone was observed a single time. The chain carries TRBV5-6 and TRBJ1-1; 7 nucleotides match TRBD1. The V gene's germline CDR1 is SGHDT and CDR2 YYEEEE. This CDR3 region has 13 residues. The V segment lost 2 bases and the J segment 7 bases; nucleotides outside the gene matches: 5. The DNA of the CDR3 is TGTGCCAGCAGCTTACAGGGGTCGGATGAAGCTTTCTTT. Translation: CASSLQGSDEAFF. The whole variable domain, remainder taken from reference TRBV5-6 and TRBJ1-1, is DAGVTQSPTHLIKTRGQQVTLRCSPKSGHDTVSWYQQALGQGPQFIFQYYEEEERQRGNFPDRFSGHQFPNYSSELNVNALLLGDSALYLCASSLQGSDEAFFGQGTRLTVV.

This chain connects TRBV10-1 to TRBJ2-3; the D gene is possibly TRBD2 (6 bases). The CDR3 has 15 amino acids. Germline V gene data show CDR1 as WNHNN and CDR2 as SYGVQD (reference sequence). V was trimmed by 7 bases and J by 1 base, leaving 15 bases between them. CDR3 DNA: TGCGCCAGCACCCAGGGAGGTGCGGGCACAGATACGCAGTATTTT. As protein: CASTQGGAGTDTQYF.

The V gene is TRBV7-8, the J gene TRBJ2-1, with 9 bases matching TRBD2. The CDR3 runs to 16 residues. The J segment lost 3 bases and the V segment lost 1 base, leaving 4 bases of the junction unmatched. Germline V gene sequence: CDR1 SGHVS, CDR2 FQNEAQ. CDR3 DNA sequence: TGTGCCAGCAGCTTAGAGCTAGCGGGGATCTACAATGAGCAGTTCTTC. This sequence encodes CASSLELAGIYNEQFF.

This clone came up a few times. This chain uses TRBV12-5 with TRBJ2-1; tentative D call: TRBD1 (6 bases). V lost 2 bases to trimming and J lost 7 bases, with 15 bases between them. This CDR3 has 15 residues. Germline lookup yields CDR1 LGHNT and CDR2 FRNRAP. CDR3 in DNA: TGTGCTAGTGGTTTGTCCAGGGGCTTACAGAATGAGCAGTTCTTC. Encoded protein: CASGLSRGLQNEQFF.

This clone came up a few times. In the same sample, other DNA sequences code for this CDR3. The rearrangement links TRBV7-8 to TRBJ2-1; D remains unclear. CDR1 and CDR2 (germline): SGHVS, FQNEAQ. This CDR3 is built from 14 residues. V lost 4 bases to trimming and J lost 0 bases, with 7 bases between them. This CDR3 reads CASSSGPSYNEQFF. CDR3 sequence (DNA): TGTGCCAGCAGCTCAGGCCCCTCCTACAATGAGCAGTTCTTC. Together with reference TRBV7-8 and TRBJ2-1, the CDR3 gives the full variable domain: GAGVSQSPRYKVAKRGQDVALRCDPISGHVSLFWYQQALGQGPEFLTYFQNEAQLDKSGLPSDRFFAERPEGSVSTLKIQRTQQEDSAVYLCASSSGPSYNEQFFGPGTRLTVL.

The gene calls are TRBV6-5 and TRBJ2-1, with 8 nucleotides matching TRBD2. The junction had 7 bases not matched to a gene; V was cut back by 6 bases and J by 6 bases. The V gene's germline CDR1 is MNHEY and CDR2 SVGAGI. This CDR3 is built from 14 residues. The DNA of the CDR3 is TGTGCCAGCAGACCGGGACTAGACGTCAATGAGCAGTTCTTC. It is translated as CASRPGLDVNEQFF.

This clone occurred a few times. The V call is TRBV7-9, the J call TRBJ1-5; the D is unclear. CDR1 and CDR2 (germline): SEHNR, FQNEAQ (reference sequence). Trimming stripped 1 base from V and 11 bases from J, with 12 bases between. There are 13 residues in the CDR3. The CDR3 DNA reads as TGTGCCAGCAGCTTAGAAGTCGGGTGGGCCCAGCATTTT. The encoded protein is CASSLEVGWAQHF.

The V call is TRBV9, the J call TRBJ2-5, with a weak D call TRBD1 (5 bases). Trimming removed 3 bases at V and 5 bases at J, with 14 bases between. CDR3 length: 14 residues. Germline V gene lookup returns CDR1 SGDLS and CDR2 YYNGEE. The CDR3 nucleotides read TGTGCCAGCAGCGCCTTCGCAGGGATGGAGACCCAGTACTTC. The encoded protein is CASSAFAGMETQYF. The variable domain in full, completed from reference TRBV9 and TRBJ2-5, reads DSGVTQTPKHLITATGQRVTLRCSPRSGDLSVYWYQQSLDQGLQFLIQYYNGEERAKGNILERFSAQQFPDLHSELNLSSLELGDSALYFCASSAFAGMETQYFGPGTRLLVL.

This chain links TRBV18 with TRBJ2-3; TRBD1 matches at 9 bases. The germline CDR1 and CDR2 sequences are KGHSH and LQKENI. The CDR3 is 13 residues long. The V segment lost 8 bases and the J segment 4 bases; nucleotides outside the gene matches: 4. The CDR3 loop is CASKQGASDTQYF. The CDR3 DNA follows: TGTGCCAGCAAACAGGGGGCTTCAGATACGCAGTATTTT.

The chain is built from TRBV30 and TRBJ1-1; TRBD1 agrees at 7 bases. Germline V gene data show CDR1 as GTSNPN and CDR2 as SVGIG (reference sequence). The CDR3 has 13 residues. V shed 3 bases, J shed 3 bases, and the junction held 4 bases outside the gene matches. Here the CDR3 reads CAWRFTGDTEAFF. The CDR3 DNA follows: TGTGCCTGGAGATTCACAGGGGACACTGAAGCTTTCTTT.

The gene calls are TRBV5-1 and TRBJ2-1; TRBD2 is a possible D gene (5 bases). The CDR3 is 13 residues long. Germline CDR1 reads SGHRS; CDR2 reads YFSETQ. V lost 8 bases and J lost 3, with 12 bases in between. The DNA of the CDR3 is TGCGCCAGTAGGACTGACGGCTACAATGAGCAGTTCTTC. It yields the protein CASRTDGYNEQFF. Full variable domain (rest looked up from reference TRBV5-1 and TRBJ2-1): KAGVTQTPRYLIKTRGQQVTLSCSPISGHRSVSWYQQTPGQGLQFLFEYFSETQRNKGNFPGRFSGRQFSNSRSEMNVSTLELGDSALYLCASRTDGYNEQFFGPGTRLTVL.

The rearrangement links TRBV6-1 to TRBJ2-5; D call uncertain. CDR3 length: 11 residues. CDR1 is MNHNS and CDR2 is SASEGT in the germline V gene. Deletions cut 7 bases from V and 14 bases from J, with 17 bases between. CDR3 amino acids: CASILGQTSYF. CDR3 sequence (DNA): TGTGCCAGCATACTCGGCCAGACTTCATACTTC.

This clone came up a few times. The rearrangement links TRBV9 to TRBJ1-4, with TRBD1 identical over 8 bases. The V and J ends lost 2 bases and 7 bases, in that order; junction bases with no gene match: 10. The CDR3 consists of 16 residues. Per germline, CDR1 SGDLS and CDR2 YYNGEE. The CDR3 DNA is TGTGCCAGCAGCGTCGGCCCGACAGGGGCCAGTGAAAAACTGTTTTTT. This translates into CASSVGPTGASEKLFF.

The gene calls are TRBV16 and TRBJ2-7; a weak D match, TRBD2 (5 bases). Trimming pared 0 bases from V and 3 bases from J, leaving 12 bases between. The CDR3 is 15 residues long. Germline V gene sequence: CDR1 KGHSY, CDR2 FQNENV. This chain's CDR3 is CASSQSVAGGYEQYF. DNA for the CDR3: TGTGCCAGCAGCCAATCGGTGGCAGGAGGCTACGAGCAGTACTTC.

V is TRBV4-1 and J is TRBJ1-1, with D hard to call. Germline V CDR1 and CDR2: MGHRA, YSYEKL. V lost 3 bases, J lost 2 bases, and 16 bases lay in between. This CDR3 is 16 amino acids long. The DNA of the CDR3 is TGCGCCAGCAGCCAGCAGCCCCGGCTGAGAAACACTGAAGCTTTCTTT. Its translation: CASSQQPRLRNTEAFF.

The J gene is TRBJ2-7, the V gene TRBV28; 7 bases are a match to TRBD1. This CDR3 contains 12 residues. The V gene end was trimmed by 6 bases and the J gene end by 7 bases; junction bases not matched to a gene: 6. CDR1 is MDHEN, CDR2 SYDVKM, per germline. CDR3 protein: CASRKGAVEQYF. DNA of the CDR3: TGTGCCAGCAGGAAGGGGGCGGTTGAGCAGTACTTC.

The chain links TRBV4-3 to TRBJ1-1, with D unresolved. This CDR3 has 14 residues. V was cut by 0 bases and J by 5 bases, with 10 bases left in between. Germline lookup yields CDR1 LGHNA and CDR2 YSLEER. The DNA for the CDR3 is TGCGCCAGCAGCCAAGATTGGGGAGCGACTGAAGCTTTCTTT. Translated, it gives CASSQDWGATEAFF.

As regards this clone: With a far larger clone one base away, a read error is the likely cause. The V and J genes are TRBV11-2 and TRBJ2-5; D not resolved. Trimming took off 1 base at V and 5 bases at J, with 2 bases between the two ends. CDR3 length: 11 residues. Germline V gene lookup returns CDR1 SGHAT and CDR2 FQNNGV. The chain's CDR3 is CASSLGETQYF. CDR3 nucleotides: TGTGCCAGCAGCTTAGGGGAGACCCAGTACTTC. Looking up the rest from reference TRBV11-2 and TRBJ2-5 gives the full variable domain: EAGVAQSPRYKIIEKRQSVAFWCNPISGHATLYWYQQILGQGPKLLIQFQNNGVVDDSQLPKDRFSAERLKGVDSTLKIQPAKLEDSAVYLCASSLGETQYFGPGTRLLVL.

The gene calls are TRBV15 and TRBJ2-3; maybe TRBD2 (5 bases). This CDR3 region has 14 residues. Germline values: CDR1 LNHNV, CDR2 YYDKDF (reference sequence). The ends were cut back, 0 bases at V and 3 bases at J, with 7 bases in the middle. In nucleotides, the CDR3 is TGTGCCACCAGCAGAGATACGGGGACAGATACGCAGTATTTT. Translated: CATSRDTGTDTQYF.

This chain connects TRBV29-1 to TRBJ2-3, with 12 bases matching TRBD2. Looked up from germline, CDR1 is SQVTM and CDR2 is ANQGSEA. V shed 6 bases, J shed 1 base, and the junction held 5 bases outside the gene matches. The CDR3 runs 15 residues. CDR3 residues: CSVLLAGGGTDTQYF. DNA of the CDR3: TGCAGCGTCCTACTAGCGGGGGGAGGCACAGATACGCAGTATTTT.

The V call is TRBV5-6, the J call TRBJ2-3; TRBD2 agrees at 11 bases. The CDR3 spans 16 residues. V was pared by 4 bases and J by 1 base, with 5 bases of the junction left unmatched. Per germline, CDR1 SGHDT and CDR2 YYEEEE. The CDR3, as DNA: TGTGCCAGCAGCAGAACTAGCGGGAGTGGCACAGATACGCAGTATTTT. Translation: CASSRTSGSGTDTQYF.

The J gene is TRBJ2-3, the V gene TRBV2; 7 positions match TRBD2. Germline loops: CDR1 SNHLY, CDR2 FYNNEI. This CDR3 region has 18 residues. Trimming removed 7 bases from V and 0 bases from J; junction bases left unmatched: 16. The CDR3 bases are TGTGCCAGCAAGGGGCCCCGACTAGCATCACCTAGCACAGATACGCAGTATTTT. Protein product: CASKGPRLASPSTDTQYF. The entire variable domain, with the rest obtained from reference TRBV2 and TRBJ2-3, is as follows: EPEVTQTPSHQVTQMGQEVILRCVPISNHLYFYWYRQILGQKVEFLVSFYNNEISEKSEIFDDQFSVERPDGSNFTLKIRSTKLEDSAMYFCASKGPRLASPSTDTQYFGPGTRLTVL.

J is TRBJ2-5 and V is TRBV2, with 8 bases fitting TRBD1. The CDR3 totals 13 residues. The ends lost 3 bases at V and 6 bases at J; junction bases unmatched: 3. Looked up from germline, CDR1 is SNHLY and CDR2 is FYNNEI. The CDR3 protein is CASSDGQGKTQYF. Written as DNA, the CDR3 is TGTGCCAGCAGTGACGGACAGGGAAAGACCCAGTACTTC.